This T cell receptor beta chain was sequenced during a study of blood T cells in healthy people across ages. Study-wide findings and caveats: Strong correlation was found linking TCR beta diversity to naive T cell percentage. Per million T cells, TCR beta diversity dropped about linearly as age rose.

Germline lookup yields CDR1 SNHLY and CDR2 FYNNEI. V trimming: 8 bases; J trimming: 5 bases; junction bases outside the gene matches: 6. This CDR3 has 13 residues. A J-beta primer mix and a sample-barcoded 5' primer were used in a second PCR of about 7 to 12 cycles. TCRdb redid the calling of the 5' RACE reads with MiXCR, one entry per CDR3 protein. The sample holds about 640,000 distinct CDR3 sequences, roughly three fifths seen once. With regard to this clonotype: Its antigen remains unidentified.

Isolation yielded PBMCs, at least 6 million per sample, in every case. Sequenced input: blood. This receptor was obtained from a man aged 60 to 75 in good health. This sequence joins TRBV2 and TRBJ2-3; TRBD1 matches at 8 bases. Here the CDR3 DNA reads TGTGCCAGCTGCGGGACAGGTCAAGATACGCAGTATTTT. It specifies CASCGTGQDTQYF.